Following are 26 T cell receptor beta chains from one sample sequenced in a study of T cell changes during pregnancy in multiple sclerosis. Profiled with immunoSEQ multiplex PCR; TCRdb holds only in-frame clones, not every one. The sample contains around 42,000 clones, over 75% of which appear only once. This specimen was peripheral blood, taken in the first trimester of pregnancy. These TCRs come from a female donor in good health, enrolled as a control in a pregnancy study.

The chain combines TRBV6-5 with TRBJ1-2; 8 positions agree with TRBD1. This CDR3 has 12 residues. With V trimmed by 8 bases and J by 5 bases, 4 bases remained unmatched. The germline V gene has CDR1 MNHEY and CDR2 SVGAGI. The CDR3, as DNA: TGTGCCAGCCGACAGGGGCCTTATGGCTACACCTTC. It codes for CASRQGPYGYTF.

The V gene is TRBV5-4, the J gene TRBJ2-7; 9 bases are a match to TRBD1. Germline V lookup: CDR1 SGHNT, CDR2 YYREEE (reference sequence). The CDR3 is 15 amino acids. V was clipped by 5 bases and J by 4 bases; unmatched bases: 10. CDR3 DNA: TGTGCCAGCAGGTCCGACAGGGGGGGAGCTTACGAGCAGTACTTC. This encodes CASRSDRGGAYEQYF. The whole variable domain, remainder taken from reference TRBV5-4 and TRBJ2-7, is ETGVTQSPTHLIKTRGQQVTLRCSSQSGHNTVSWYQQALGQGPQFIFQYYREEENGRGNFPPRFSGLQFPNYSSELNVNALELDDSALYLCASRSDRGGAYEQYFGPGTRLTVT.

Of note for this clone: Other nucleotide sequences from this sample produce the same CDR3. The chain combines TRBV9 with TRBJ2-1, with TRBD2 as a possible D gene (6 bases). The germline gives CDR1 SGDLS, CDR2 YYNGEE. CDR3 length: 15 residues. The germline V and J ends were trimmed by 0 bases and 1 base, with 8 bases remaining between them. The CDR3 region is CASSVGGGSYNEQFF. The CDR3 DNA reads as TGTGCCAGCAGCGTAGGTGGGGGGTCCTACAATGAGCAGTTCTTC.

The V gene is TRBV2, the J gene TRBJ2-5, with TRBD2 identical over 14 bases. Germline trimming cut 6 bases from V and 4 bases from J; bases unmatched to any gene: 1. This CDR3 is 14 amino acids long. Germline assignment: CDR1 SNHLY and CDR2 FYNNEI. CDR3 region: CASRGLAGVETQYF. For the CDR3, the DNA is TGTGCCAGCAGGGGACTAGCGGGGGTAGAGACCCAGTACTTC.

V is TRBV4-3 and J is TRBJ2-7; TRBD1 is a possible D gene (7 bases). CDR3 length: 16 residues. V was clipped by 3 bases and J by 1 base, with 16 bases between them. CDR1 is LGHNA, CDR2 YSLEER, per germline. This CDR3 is CASSQFGGDRSYEQYF. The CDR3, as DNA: TGCGCCAGCAGCCAGTTCGGAGGGGACAGATCCTACGAGCAGTACTTC.

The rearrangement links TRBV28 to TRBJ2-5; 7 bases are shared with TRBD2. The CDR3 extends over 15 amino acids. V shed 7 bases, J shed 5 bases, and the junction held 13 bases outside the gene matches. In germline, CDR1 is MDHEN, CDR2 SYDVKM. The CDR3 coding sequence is TGTGCCAGCAAAGTAGTCCGGGAGGAGGGGGAGACCCAGTACTTC. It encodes CASKVVREEGETQYF.

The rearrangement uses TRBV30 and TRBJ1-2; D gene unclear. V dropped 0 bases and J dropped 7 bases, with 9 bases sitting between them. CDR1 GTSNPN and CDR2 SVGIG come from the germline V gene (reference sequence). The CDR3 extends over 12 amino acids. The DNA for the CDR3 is TGTGCCTGGAGTGTAACTGACTCTGGCTACACCTTC. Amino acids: CAWSVTDSGYTF.

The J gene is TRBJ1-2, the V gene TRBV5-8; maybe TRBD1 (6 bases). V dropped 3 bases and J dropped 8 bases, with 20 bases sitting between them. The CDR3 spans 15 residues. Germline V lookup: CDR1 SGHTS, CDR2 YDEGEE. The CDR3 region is CASSSYVRQAQGYTF. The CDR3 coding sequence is TGTGCCAGCAGCTCTTACGTCCGACAGGCGCAAGGCTACACCTTC.

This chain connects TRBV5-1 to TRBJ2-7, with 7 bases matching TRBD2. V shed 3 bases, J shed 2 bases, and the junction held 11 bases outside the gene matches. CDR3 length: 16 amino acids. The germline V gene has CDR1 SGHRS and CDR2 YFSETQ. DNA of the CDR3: TGCGCCAGCAGCTGGGGCGGGGGACGGAAGACCTACGAGCAGTACTTC. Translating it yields CASSWGGGRKTYEQYF.

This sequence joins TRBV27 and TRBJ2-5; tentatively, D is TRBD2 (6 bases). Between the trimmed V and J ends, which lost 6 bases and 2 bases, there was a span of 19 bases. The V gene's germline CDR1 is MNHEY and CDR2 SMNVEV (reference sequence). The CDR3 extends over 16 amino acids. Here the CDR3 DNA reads TGTGCCAGCAGCCCCGGGGGAGGAGCCGGGCAAGAGACCCAGTACTTC. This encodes CASSPGGGAGQETQYF.

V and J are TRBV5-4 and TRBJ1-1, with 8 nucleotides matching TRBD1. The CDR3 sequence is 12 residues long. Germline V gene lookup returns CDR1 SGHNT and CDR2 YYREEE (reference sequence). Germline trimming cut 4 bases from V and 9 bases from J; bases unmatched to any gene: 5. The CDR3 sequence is CASSETGAQAFF. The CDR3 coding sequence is TGTGCCAGCAGCGAGACAGGGGCCCAAGCTTTCTTT. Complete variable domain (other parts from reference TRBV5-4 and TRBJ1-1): ETGVTQSPTHLIKTRGQQVTLRCSSQSGHNTVSWYQQALGQGPQFIFQYYREEENGRGNFPPRFSGLQFPNYSSELNVNALELDDSALYLCASSETGAQAFFGQGTRLTVV.

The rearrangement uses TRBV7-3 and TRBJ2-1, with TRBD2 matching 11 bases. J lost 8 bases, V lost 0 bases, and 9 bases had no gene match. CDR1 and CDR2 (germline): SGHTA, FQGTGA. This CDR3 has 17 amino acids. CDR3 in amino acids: CASSLTFSGRAEDEQFF. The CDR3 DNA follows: TGTGCCAGCAGCTTAACATTTAGCGGGAGGGCCGAAGATGAGCAGTTCTTC.

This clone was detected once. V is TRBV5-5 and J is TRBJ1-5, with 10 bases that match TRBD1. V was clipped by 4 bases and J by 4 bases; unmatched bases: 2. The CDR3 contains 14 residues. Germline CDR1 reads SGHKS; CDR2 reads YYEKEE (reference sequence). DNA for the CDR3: TGTGCCAGCAGCCCGGGACAGGGGAATCAGCCCCAGCATTTT. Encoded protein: CASSPGQGNQPQHF.

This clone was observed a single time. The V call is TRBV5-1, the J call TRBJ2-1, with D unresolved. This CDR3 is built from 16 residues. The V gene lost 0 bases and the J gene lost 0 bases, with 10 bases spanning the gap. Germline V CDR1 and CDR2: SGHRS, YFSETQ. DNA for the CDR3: TGCGCCAGCAGCTTGGTGTCTACTCTCTCCTACAATGAGCAGTTCTTC. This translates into CASSLVSTLSYNEQFF.

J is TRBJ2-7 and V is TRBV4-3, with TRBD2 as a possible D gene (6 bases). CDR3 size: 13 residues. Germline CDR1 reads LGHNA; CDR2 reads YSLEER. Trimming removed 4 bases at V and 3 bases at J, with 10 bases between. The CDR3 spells CASSLVRGYEQYF. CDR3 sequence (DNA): TGCGCCAGCAGCCTCGTGCGGGGCTACGAGCAGTACTTC.

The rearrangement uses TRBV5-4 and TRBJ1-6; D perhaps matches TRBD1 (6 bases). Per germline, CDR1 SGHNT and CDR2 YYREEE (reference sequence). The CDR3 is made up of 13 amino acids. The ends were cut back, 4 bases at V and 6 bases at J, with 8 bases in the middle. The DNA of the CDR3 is TGTGCCAGCAGCCACAGGGCTAATTCACCCCTCCACTTT. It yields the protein CASSHRANSPLHF.

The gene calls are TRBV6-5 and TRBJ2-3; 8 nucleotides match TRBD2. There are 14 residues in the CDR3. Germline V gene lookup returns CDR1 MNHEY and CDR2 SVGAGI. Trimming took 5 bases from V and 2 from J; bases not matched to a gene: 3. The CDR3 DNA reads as TGTGCCAGCAGTATAGCGGGGCTCACAGATACGCAGTATTTT. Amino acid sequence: CASSIAGLTDTQYF.

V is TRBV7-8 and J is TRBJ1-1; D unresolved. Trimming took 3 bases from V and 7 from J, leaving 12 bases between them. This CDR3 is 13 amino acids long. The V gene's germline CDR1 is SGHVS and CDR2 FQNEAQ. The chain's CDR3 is CASSLKRNGEAFF. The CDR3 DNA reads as TGTGCCAGCAGCTTGAAGAGGAATGGTGAAGCTTTCTTT.

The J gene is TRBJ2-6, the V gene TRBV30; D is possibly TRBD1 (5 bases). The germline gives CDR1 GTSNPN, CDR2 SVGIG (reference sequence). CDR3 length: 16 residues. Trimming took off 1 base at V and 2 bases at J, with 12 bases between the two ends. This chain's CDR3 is CAWSGGSKAGANVLTF. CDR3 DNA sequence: TGTGCCTGGAGTGGGGGCTCCAAGGCTGGGGCCAACGTCCTGACTTTC.

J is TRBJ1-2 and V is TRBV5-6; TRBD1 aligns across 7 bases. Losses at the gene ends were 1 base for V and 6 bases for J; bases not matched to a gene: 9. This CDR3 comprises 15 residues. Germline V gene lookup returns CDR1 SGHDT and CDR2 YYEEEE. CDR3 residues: CASSLSQGVGDGYTF. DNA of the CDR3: TGTGCCAGCAGCTTGAGTCAGGGGGTAGGGGATGGCTACACCTTC. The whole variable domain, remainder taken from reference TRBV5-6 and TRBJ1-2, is DAGVTQSPTHLIKTRGQQVTLRCSPKSGHDTVSWYQQALGQGPQFIFQYYEEEERQRGNFPDRFSGHQFPNYSSELNVNALLLGDSALYLCASSLSQGVGDGYTFGSGTRLTVV.

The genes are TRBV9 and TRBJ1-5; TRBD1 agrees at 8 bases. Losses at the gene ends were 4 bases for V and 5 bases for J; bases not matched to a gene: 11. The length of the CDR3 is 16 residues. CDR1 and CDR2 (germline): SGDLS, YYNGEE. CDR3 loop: CASSPAAGGLDQPQHF. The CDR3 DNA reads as TGTGCCAGCAGCCCCGCGGCAGGGGGCCTTGATCAGCCCCAGCATTTT.

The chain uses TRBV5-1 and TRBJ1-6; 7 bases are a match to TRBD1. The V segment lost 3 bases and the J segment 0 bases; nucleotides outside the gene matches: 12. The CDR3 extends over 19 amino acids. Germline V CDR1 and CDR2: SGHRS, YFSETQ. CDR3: CASSSGGWNSSSYNSPLHF. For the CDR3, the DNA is TGCGCCAGCAGCTCAGGGGGATGGAACAGCAGCTCCTATAATTCACCCCTCCACTTT.

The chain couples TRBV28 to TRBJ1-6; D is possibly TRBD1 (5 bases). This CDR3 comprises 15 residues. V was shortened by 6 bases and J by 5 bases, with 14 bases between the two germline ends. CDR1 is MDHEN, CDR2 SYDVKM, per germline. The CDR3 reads CASRYRSPHNSPLHF. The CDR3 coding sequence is TGTGCCAGCAGGTACAGGTCCCCTCATAATTCACCCCTCCACTTT. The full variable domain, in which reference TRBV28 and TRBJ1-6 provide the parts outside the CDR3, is DVKVTQSSRYLVKRTGEKVFLECVQDMDHENMFWYRQDPGLGLRLIYFSYDVKMKEKGDIPEGYSVSREKKERFSLILESASTNQTSMYLCASRYRSPHNSPLHFGNGTRLTVT.

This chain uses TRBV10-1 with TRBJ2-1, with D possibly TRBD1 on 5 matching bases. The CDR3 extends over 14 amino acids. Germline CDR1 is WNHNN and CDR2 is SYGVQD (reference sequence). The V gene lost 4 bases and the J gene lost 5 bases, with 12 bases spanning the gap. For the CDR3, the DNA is TGCGCCAGCAGTGTAGGGCTAGGGGACAATGAGCAGTTCTTC. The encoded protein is CASSVGLGDNEQFF.

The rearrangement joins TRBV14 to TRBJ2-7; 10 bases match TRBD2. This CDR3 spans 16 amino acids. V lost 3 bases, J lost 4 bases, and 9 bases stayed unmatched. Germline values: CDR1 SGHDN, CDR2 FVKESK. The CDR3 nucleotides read TGTGCCAGCAGCCAGGGGTCCGGGACTAGCGAGTACGAGCAGTACTTC. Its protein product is CASSQGSGTSEYEQYF. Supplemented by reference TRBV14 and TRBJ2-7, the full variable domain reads EAGVTQFPSHSVIEKGQTVTLRCDPISGHDNLYWYRRVMGKEIKFLLHFVKESKQDESGMPNNRFLAERTGGTYSTLKVQPAELEDSGVYFCASSQGSGTSEYEQYFGPGTRLTVT.

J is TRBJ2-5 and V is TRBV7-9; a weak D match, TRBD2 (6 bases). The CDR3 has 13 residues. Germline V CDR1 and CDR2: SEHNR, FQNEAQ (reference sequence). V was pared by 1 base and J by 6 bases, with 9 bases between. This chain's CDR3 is CASSLEEGQTQYF. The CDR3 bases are TGTGCCAGCAGCTTAGAGGAGGGGCAGACCCAGTACTTC.